These 30 T cell receptor beta chains originate from one sample sequenced in a study of OX40 agonist ivuxolimab in advanced cancers. Repertoires were generated with immunoSEQ multiplex PCR, while TCRdb's copy carries only in-frame clones and drops some. The sample consists of roughly 64,000 clones, roughly 80% of them appearing once. The specimen comprised CD4+ or CD8+ T cells sorted from blood, sampled in a trial of the OX40 agonist ivuxolimab. The origin of the receptors is an adult with an advanced solid tumor such as melanoma, head and neck, liver or kidney cancer.

The chain links TRBV5-1 to TRBJ2-3, with 7 bases aligning to TRBD2. V dropped 4 bases and J dropped 2; count of bases not matched to a gene: 7. CDR3 length: 15 residues. Germline CDR1 SGHRS, CDR2 YFSETQ. CDR3 sequence (DNA): TGCGCCAGCAGCACCAGCGGGGATAACACAGATACGCAGTATTTT. Its translation: CASSTSGDNTDTQYF.

The chain is built from TRBV2 and TRBJ1-3; 11 positions agree with TRBD1. The CDR3 spans 15 residues. V lost 8 bases and J lost 3; bases outside the gene matches: 6. Germline CDR1 reads SNHLY; CDR2 reads FYNNEI. This CDR3 is CASYRDRGYGNTIYF. In DNA, the CDR3 is TGTGCCAGCTACCGGGACAGGGGGTATGGAAACACCATATATTTT.

The V call is TRBV6-1, the J call TRBJ2-5; 11 bases match TRBD2. The ends lost 4 bases at V and 1 base at J; junction bases unmatched: 2. This CDR3 is 15 amino acids long. Germline lookup yields CDR1 MNHNS and CDR2 SASEGT. The CDR3 spells CASSASGGPQETQYF. The CDR3 DNA sequence: TGTGCCAGCAGTGCTAGCGGGGGGCCCCAAGAGACCCAGTACTTC.

The chain uses TRBV5-6 and TRBJ2-2; 8 nucleotides agree with TRBD1. Trimming removed 4 bases from V and 8 bases from J; junction bases left unmatched: 7. Germline V gene lookup returns CDR1 SGHDT and CDR2 YYEEEE. This CDR3 region has 14 residues. CDR3: CASSVDRAPGELFF. CDR3 DNA: TGTGCCAGCAGCGTGGACAGGGCCCCTGGGGAGCTGTTTTTT.

The chain has TRBV9 and TRBJ1-1; D gene uncertain. Per the germline V gene, CDR1 is SGDLS and CDR2 is YYNGEE. Trimming removed 4 bases from V and 0 bases from J, with 7 bases in between. The CDR3 sequence is 13 residues long. CDR3 coding DNA: TGTGCCAGCAGCTCGACGGTGAACACTGAAGCTTTCTTT. It codes for CASSSTVNTEAFF.

The rearrangement joins TRBV7-2 to TRBJ2-3; TRBD1 matches 8 bases. CDR1 is SGHTA, CDR2 FQGNSA, per germline. V lost 4 bases and J lost 4; bases outside the gene matches: 7. This CDR3 comprises 15 residues. CDR3 amino acids: CASSSDRVLSDTQYF. The DNA of the CDR3 is TGTGCCAGCAGCTCGGACAGGGTTCTTTCAGATACGCAGTATTTT.

This chain connects TRBV6-5 to TRBJ1-4; D is perhaps TRBD1 (6 bases). Trimming left V 4 bases short and J 6 bases short, with 12 bases between. This CDR3 has 14 amino acids. Germline CDR1 MNHEY, CDR2 SVGAGI. CDR3 residues: CASSWRGTDEKLFF. CDR3 in DNA: TGTGCCAGCAGTTGGAGGGGGACGGATGAAAAACTGTTTTTT.

The V gene is TRBV5-1, the J gene TRBJ1-2, with a possible D match to TRBD1 (5 bases). Trimming took off 2 bases at V and 2 bases at J, with 10 bases between the two ends. In germline, CDR1 is SGHRS, CDR2 YFSETQ. CDR3 length equals 14 residues. CDR3 loop: CASSFLGENYGYTF. In DNA form, the CDR3 reads TGCGCCAGCAGCTTTCTAGGGGAAAACTATGGCTACACCTTC.

CDR3 nucleotides: TGTGCCAGCAGTCCTACCCCGCGGACCCAAGGAAACACCATATATTTT. Its translation: CASSPTPRTQGNTIYF. The chain carries TRBV27 and TRBJ1-3, with D unresolved. V lost 5 bases, J lost 4 bases, and 18 bases lay in between. The germline V gene encodes CDR1 MNHEY and CDR2 SMNVEV (reference sequence). The CDR3 extends over 16 amino acids.

This clone was picked up one time. This rearrangement joins TRBV29-1 to TRBJ2-3; 11 nucleotides match TRBD1. The CDR3 covers 15 residues. V was pared by 4 bases and J by 2 bases, with 5 bases of the junction left unmatched. The germline CDR1 and CDR2 sequences are SQVTM and ANQGSEA. CDR3 in amino acids: CSVVGDRGTTDTQYF. The CDR3 DNA sequence: TGCAGCGTTGTGGGGGACAGGGGGACCACAGATACGCAGTATTTT.

This clone appeared a single time. CDR3: CASSNSGAWTDGYTF. The DNA for the CDR3 is TGTGCCAGCAGCAATTCGGGGGCGTGGACGGATGGCTACACCTTC. The chain has TRBV5-5 and TRBJ1-2; perhaps TRBD1 as D (6 bases). From germline, CDR1 is SGHKS and CDR2 YYEKEE (reference sequence). This CDR3 is 15 amino acids long. Deletions cut 4 bases from V and 6 bases from J, with 19 bases between.

The table lists this clone with a count of one. V and J are TRBV7-6 and TRBJ1-5, with a weak D call TRBD1 (5 bases). The CDR3 totals 16 residues. Trimming left V 5 bases short and J 4 bases short, with 18 bases between. Germline assignment: CDR1 SGHVS and CDR2 FNYEAQ. The CDR3 coding sequence is TGTGCCAGCAGCCCCCGGGGTCGGGGGAGTAATCAGCCCCAGCATTTT. This encodes CASSPRGRGSNQPQHF. Variable domain in full (rest from reference TRBV7-6 and TRBJ1-5): GAGVSQSPRYKVTKRGQDVALRCDPISGHVSLYWYRQALGQGPEFLTYFNYEAQQDKSGLPNDRFSAERPEGSISTLTIQRTEQRDSAMYRCASSPRGRGSNQPQHFGDGTRLSIL.

This clone was seen a handful of times. The chain has TRBV14 and TRBJ1-4; the D is unclear. This CDR3 has 19 amino acids. Trimming removed 0 bases from V and 8 bases from J, with 25 bases in between. The germline V gene encodes CDR1 SGHDN and CDR2 FVKESK. The DNA for the CDR3 is TGTGCCAGCAGCCAAGAGAAAGGGTTAGGCCGAATCTCGAGAGAAAAACTGTTTTTT. Its protein product is CASSQEKGLGRISREKLFF. The full variable domain, rest sourced from reference TRBV14 and TRBJ1-4, is EAGVTQFPSHSVIEKGQTVTLRCDPISGHDNLYWYRRVMGKEIKFLLHFVKESKQDESGMPNNRFLAERTGGTYSTLKVQPAELEDSGVYFCASSQEKGLGRISREKLFFGSGTQLSVL.

The chain links TRBV19 to TRBJ2-1, with D tentatively TRBD1 (5 bases). There are 16 residues in the CDR3. The germline V gene has CDR1 LNHDA and CDR2 SQIVND (reference sequence). V lost 3 bases to trimming and J lost 0 bases, with 12 bases between them. CDR3: CASSIARQTSYNEQFF. The DNA of the CDR3 is TGTGCCAGTAGTATTGCTCGACAGACCTCCTACAATGAGCAGTTCTTC.

The chain's CDR3 is CASSLFQGTGGELFF. CDR3 nucleotide sequence: TGCGCCAGCAGCTTGTTCCAGGGGACAGGCGGGGAGCTGTTTTTT. V usage is TRBV5-1 and J usage is TRBJ2-2, with 8 nucleotides matching TRBD1. The CDR3 is 15 amino acids. V lost 1 base to trimming and J lost 7 bases; unmatched junction nucleotides: 6. CDR1 SGHRS and CDR2 YFSETQ come from the germline V gene.

This chain links TRBV5-6 with TRBJ2-1; maybe TRBD2 (5 bases). The V and J ends lost 4 bases and 3 bases respectively, with 5 bases between them. This CDR3 is built from 12 residues. Per the germline V gene, CDR1 is SGHDT and CDR2 is YYEEEE. CDR3 sequence: CASSRGYNEQFF. CDR3 nucleotides: TGTGCCAGCAGCCGGGGCTACAATGAGCAGTTCTTC.

V and J are TRBV12-5 and TRBJ1-3; perhaps TRBD1 as D (5 bases). The germline V gene encodes CDR1 LGHNT and CDR2 FRNRAP. The CDR3 length is 15 residues. V lost 5 bases to trimming and J lost 0 bases, with 11 bases between them. CDR3 in amino acids: CASGPTAYSGNTIYF. CDR3 nucleotides: TGTGCTAGTGGTCCGACAGCCTACTCTGGAAACACCATATATTTT.

V and J are TRBV4-1 and TRBJ2-7; TRBD2 aligns across 14 bases. Trimming took 4 bases from V and 4 from J; bases not matched to a gene: 6. Per the germline V gene, CDR1 is MGHRA and CDR2 is YSYEKL. This CDR3 has 16 amino acids. CDR3 in amino acids: CASSRQTSGREYEQYF. The DNA of the CDR3 is TGCGCCAGCAGCCGTCAGACTAGCGGGAGGGAGTACGAGCAGTACTTC.

The V call is TRBV6-6, the J call TRBJ1-2; D unresolved. Trimming cost V 2 bases and J 8 bases, with 6 bases left between them. The CDR3 spans 11 residues. The germline V gene encodes CDR1 MNHNY and CDR2 SVGAGI (reference sequence). The CDR3 spells CASSYEGGYTF. In nucleotides, the CDR3 is TGTGCCAGCAGTTACGAGGGCGGCTACACCTTC.

V and J are TRBV6-5 and TRBJ1-5, with D unresolved. The CDR3 extends over 13 amino acids. The germline CDR1 and CDR2 sequences are MNHEY and SVGAGI. Deletions cut 7 bases from V and 5 bases from J, with 12 bases between. As DNA, the CDR3 is TGTGCCAGCAAAAGGGAGGGTGATCAGCCCCAGCATTTT. Residues: CASKREGDQPQHF.

The chain links TRBV7-2 to TRBJ1-4; maybe TRBD1 (5 bases). From germline, CDR1 is SGHTA and CDR2 FQGNSA. Trimming cost V 5 bases and J 6 bases, with 19 bases left between them. The CDR3 spans 16 residues. CDR3 sequence reads: CASSPSVVGVHEKLFF. The CDR3 DNA sequence: TGTGCCAGCAGCCCAAGTGTTGTGGGGGTGCATGAAAAACTGTTTTTT. Based on the CDR3 plus reference TRBV7-2 and TRBJ1-4, the full variable domain is GAGVSQSPSNKVTEKGKDVELRCDPISGHTALYWYRQSLGQGLEFLIYFQGNSAPDKSGLPSDRFSAERTGGSVSTLTIQRTQQEDSAVYLCASSPSVVGVHEKLFFGSGTQLSVL.

V is TRBV6-1 and J is TRBJ2-3, with D perhaps matching TRBD2 (5 bases). Germline V gives CDR1 MNHNS, CDR2 SASEGT. The CDR3 sequence is 15 residues long. V lost 6 bases to trimming and J lost 5 bases, with 18 bases between them. In DNA form, the CDR3 reads TGTGCCAGCAGCCACAACACGGTCGAGGGAGATACGCAGTATTTT. Translating gives CASSHNTVEGDTQYF.

This rearrangement joins TRBV7-9 to TRBJ2-1, with 7 bases that match TRBD2. This CDR3 comprises 16 residues. The ends lost 2 bases at V and 8 bases at J; junction bases unmatched: 12. CDR1 is SEHNR and CDR2 is FQNEAQ in the germline V gene (reference sequence). DNA for the CDR3: TGTGCCAGCAGCTTAACCTCTAGCGGACCTTTTGATGAGCAGTTCTTC. Its protein product is CASSLTSSGPFDEQFF. Using reference TRBV7-9 and TRBJ2-1 for the parts outside the CDR3, the full variable domain is DTGVSQNPRHKITKRGQNVTFRCDPISEHNRLYWYRQTLGQGPEFLTYFQNEAQLEKSRLLSDRFSAERPKGSFSTLEIQRTEQGDSAMYLCASSLTSSGPFDEQFFGPGTRLTVL.

This chain uses TRBV19 with TRBJ2-2; TRBD1 might be the D (5 bases). There are 14 residues in the CDR3. Trimming left V 4 bases short and J 4 bases short, with 10 bases between. Germline V lookup: CDR1 LNHDA, CDR2 SQIVND (reference sequence). Here the CDR3 DNA reads TGTGCCAGTAGTACAGGGTGGGGCACCGGGGAGCTGTTTTTT. Protein: CASSTGWGTGELFF. The entire variable domain, with the rest obtained from reference TRBV19 and TRBJ2-2, is as follows: DGGITQSPKYLFRKEGQNVTLSCEQNLNHDAMYWYRQDPGQGLRLIYYSQIVNDFQKGDIAEGYSVSREKKESFPLTVTSAQKNPTAFYLCASSTGWGTGELFFGEGSRLTVL.

The chain joins TRBV6-1 to TRBJ1-1; 8 nucleotides agree with TRBD1. The CDR3 contains 14 residues. The ends lost 7 bases at V and 0 bases at J; junction bases unmatched: 4. Germline lookup yields CDR1 MNHNS and CDR2 SASEGT. CDR3 loop: CASTGQGLNTEAFF. The CDR3 bases are TGTGCCAGCACTGGACAGGGTTTGAACACTGAAGCTTTCTTT.

CDR3 loop: CASTSGFSGANVLTF. The CDR3 nucleotides are TGTGCCAGCACCTCAGGGTTTTCTGGGGCCAACGTCCTGACTTTC. The V gene is TRBV7-9, the J gene TRBJ2-6; D is possibly TRBD1 (5 bases). The CDR3 runs to 15 residues. Germline assignment: CDR1 SEHNR and CDR2 FQNEAQ (reference sequence). The germline V and J ends were trimmed by 7 bases and 1 base, with 11 bases remaining between them.

The chain combines TRBV25-1 with TRBJ2-2; a possible D gene is TRBD1 (5 bases). The germline CDR1 and CDR2 sequences are MGHDK and SYGVNS. V lost 8 bases, J lost 2 bases, and 12 bases lay in between. The CDR3 sequence is 14 residues long. The CDR3 reads CASGDRLNTGELFF. CDR3 in DNA: TGTGCCAGCGGAGACAGACTCAACACCGGGGAGCTGTTTTTT.

This clone occurred once. This chain joins TRBV19 and TRBJ2-3, with 7 bases that match TRBD2. With V trimmed by 1 base and J by 2 bases, 3 bases remained unmatched. Germline loops: CDR1 LNHDA, CDR2 SQIVND (reference sequence). The CDR3 runs to 15 residues. CDR3 DNA: TGTGCCAGTAGTATAGGCCTAGCGGACACAGATACGCAGTATTTT. It encodes CASSIGLADTDTQYF.

This chain uses TRBV5-1 with TRBJ2-3; tentative D call: TRBD1 (5 bases). V was cut by 3 bases and J by 2 bases, with 10 bases left in between. Germline values: CDR1 SGHRS, CDR2 YFSETQ. The CDR3 extends over 14 amino acids. CDR3 coding DNA: TGCGCCAGCAGCTGGCAGGGCCCCACAGATACGCAGTATTTT. Translating gives CASSWQGPTDTQYF.

The chain joins TRBV30 to TRBJ2-2, with D possibly TRBD2 on 6 matching bases. This CDR3 contains 12 residues. Trimming took 0 bases from V and 8 from J, leaving 7 bases between them. Germline-derived CDR1 and CDR2 are GTSNPN and SVGIG (reference sequence). Here the CDR3 reads CAWSVRGGELFF. CDR3 bases: TGTGCCTGGAGTGTGCGGGGTGGGGAGCTGTTTTTT.